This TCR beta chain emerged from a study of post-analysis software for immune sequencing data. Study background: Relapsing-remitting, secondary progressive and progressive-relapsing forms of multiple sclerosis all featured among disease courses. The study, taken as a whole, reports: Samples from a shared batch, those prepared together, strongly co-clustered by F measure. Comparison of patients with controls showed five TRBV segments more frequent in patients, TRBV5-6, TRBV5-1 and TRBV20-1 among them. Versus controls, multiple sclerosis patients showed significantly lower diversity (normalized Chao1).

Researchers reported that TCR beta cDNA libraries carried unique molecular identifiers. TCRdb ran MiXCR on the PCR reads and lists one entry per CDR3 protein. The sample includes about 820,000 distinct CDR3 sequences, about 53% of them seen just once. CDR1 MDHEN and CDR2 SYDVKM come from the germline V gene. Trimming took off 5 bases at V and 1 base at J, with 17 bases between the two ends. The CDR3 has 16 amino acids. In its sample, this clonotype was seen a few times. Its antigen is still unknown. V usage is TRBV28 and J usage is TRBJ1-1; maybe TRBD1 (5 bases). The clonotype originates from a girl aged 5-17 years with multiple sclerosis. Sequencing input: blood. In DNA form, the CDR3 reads TGTGCCAGCAGTGGCTTTCCAGGGAGGGCGAACACTGAAGCTTTCTTT. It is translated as CASSGFPGRANTEAFF.